This TCR beta chain derives from a study of blood T cell repertoires in COVID-19. Germline values: CDR1 MNHEY, CDR2 SVGAGI. V lost 6 bases and J lost 2; bases outside the gene matches: 4. The CDR3 runs 15 residues. Measured with immunoSEQ multiplex PCR; TCRdb has only the in-frame clones, and not every one. The table lists some 460,000 clones, approximately 90% of them singletons. Those enrolled, adults aged about 18 to 95 years, came from about two dozen US areas. Participants had their cohort set by participant-reported clinical history. Sequenced material: PBMCs or T cells enriched from blood (not recorded which). The receptor comes from a woman aged 18-29 years with acute COVID-19. The chain joins TRBV6-5 to TRBJ2-1; 10 bases line up with TRBD2. As DNA, the CDR3 is TGTGCCAGCAGCGGGAGCGGGGGGGCCTACAATGAGCAGTTCTTC. Translating gives CASSGSGGAYNEQFF.